This TCR beta chain stems from a study of regulatory T cells in long-lasting Graves disease. The study, taken as a whole, reports: Favored gene segments in persistent disease were TRBV28, TRBJ1-2 and TRBJ2-5.

The CDR3 is 12 residues long. V lost 4 bases and J lost 5, with 9 bases in between. The germline V gene encodes CDR1 SGHDT and CDR2 YYEEEE. HTBI primers from iRepertoire and Arm-PCR of CDR3 regions yielded the TCR beta libraries. TCRdb processed the multiplex PCR reads anew with MiXCR; each CDR3 protein has one entry. Of roughly 520,000 distinct CDR3 sequences in the sample, 12% were seen once. Noted time point: newly diagnosed GD, antithyroid drugs for less than 3 months. RNA extracted from PBMCs served as the sequencing template. The source of the patients was an endocrinology department in Xi'an, China. This clonotype was observed a few times. Its specificity is unknown. The sample also formed part of further work on T cells in Graves' hyperthyroidism and ophthalmopathy. From that paper: Exclusion followed for patients with uncontrolled infection, other autoimmune disease, pregnancy or lactation.

This chain uses TRBV5-6 with TRBJ2-5; possibly TRBD1 for D (5 bases). The source was peripheral blood mononuclear cells (PBMCs), collected at new diagnosis, from a patient treated with antithyroid drugs. The source is a woman under 40 with Graves disease. DNA for the CDR3: TGTGCCAGCAGCGGTGGGGCGGAGACCCAGTACTTC. Amino acid sequence: CASSGGAETQYF.